This paragraph covers one T cell receptor (beta chain) sequence. These data originate in a study of blood T cell repertoires in COVID-19. Trimming cost V 3 bases and J 6 bases, with 11 bases left between them. CDR3 length: 13 amino acids. The germline V gene has CDR1 SGHVS and CDR2 FNYEAQ. Clones were read by immunoSEQ multiplex PCR, and TCRdb kept only the in-frame ones, dropping some. The sample shows approximately 160,000 clones, about three quarters of them seen only once. V and J are TRBV7-6 and TRBJ1-1, with a possible D match to TRBD1 (5 bases). Sequenced input: peripheral blood. The receptor was derived from a man in his sixties or seventies with acute or convalescent COVID-19. The CDR3 loop reads CASSFSGIAEAFF. The CDR3, as DNA: TGTGCCAGCAGCTTTTCAGGGATCGCTGAAGCTTTCTTT.